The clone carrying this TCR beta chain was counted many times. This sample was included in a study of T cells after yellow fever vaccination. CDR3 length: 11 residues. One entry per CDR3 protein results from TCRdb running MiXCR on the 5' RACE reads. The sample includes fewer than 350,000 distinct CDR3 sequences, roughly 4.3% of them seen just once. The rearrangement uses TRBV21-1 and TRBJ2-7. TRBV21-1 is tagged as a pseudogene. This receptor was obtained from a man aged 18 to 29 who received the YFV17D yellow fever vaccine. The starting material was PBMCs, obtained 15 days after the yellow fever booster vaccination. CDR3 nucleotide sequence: TGTGCCAGCAGCTCACACTACGAGCAGTACGTC. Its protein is CASSSHYEQYV.